These T cell receptor beta chains were read from a single sample in a study of glioma-infiltrating T cells after dendritic cell vaccination. Clones were sequenced by immunoSEQ multiplex PCR, and TCRdb holds only the in-frame ones, with some missing. The repertoire holds tens of thousands of clones, with around 87% as singletons. This specimen consisted of blood, obtained after dendritic cell vaccination. The receptors originated from a human donor with glioblastoma. CDR3s include the opening cysteine and the closing phenylalanine or tryptophan. The D gene is left open where the match is weak. The size of a clone is reported for some rows only, either as once, few or many, or as a class for expanded clones.

V	J	D	size	CDR3	DNA
TRBV6-1	TRBJ1-1	NA	NA	CASSERGLNTEAFF	TGTGCCAGCAGTGAACGGGGGTTGAACACTGAAGCTTTCTTT
TRBV14	TRBJ1-2	TRBD1	few	CASSEGTDLYGYTF	TGTGCCAGCAGCGAAGGGACAGACCTCTATGGCTACACCTTC
TRBV7-2	TRBJ1-2	TRBD1	NA	CASSSRYRGSFHGYTF	TGTGCCAGCAGCTCGCGGTACAGGGGGTCCTTTCATGGCTACACCTTC
TRBV11-3	TRBJ2-7	TRBD1	NA	CASSPGGSYEQYF	TGTGCCAGCAGCCCAGGGGGCTCCTACGAGCAGTACTTC
TRBV7-9	TRBJ1-2	TRBD1	NA	CASSPPQGRTNYGYTF	TGTGCCAGCAGCCCCCCACAGGGGCGGACCAACTATGGCTACACCTTC
TRBV5-1	TRBJ1-2	NA	NA	CASSLAGGIADYTF	TGCGCCAGCAGCTTGGCCGGGGGGATTGCCGACTACACCTTC
TRBV5-6	TRBJ2-2	TRBD1	NA	CASSATGGAGGELFF	TGTGCCAGCAGCGCCACAGGGGGCGCCGGCGGGGAGCTGTTTTTT
TRBV19	TRBJ2-7	NA	NA	CASSAADSQRLDEQYF	TGTGCCAGTAGTGCCGCCGACAGCCAGAGGTTGGACGAGCAGTACTTC
TRBV4-1	TRBJ2-7	TRBD1	NA	CASSRTGQGNYEQYF	TGCGCCAGCAGCCGCACGGGACAGGGGAACTACGAGCAGTACTTC
TRBV7-3	TRBJ2-6	TRBD1	once	CASSSGTGGSGANVLTF	TGTGCCAGCAGCTCCGGGACAGGGGGCTCTGGGGCCAACGTCCTGACTTTC
TRBV5-5	TRBJ1-2	TRBD1	NA	CASTTQGTGVGNTF	TGTGCCAGCACCACCCAGGGTACAGGGGTAGGCAACACCTTC
TRBV2	TRBJ2-1	TRBD1	NA	CASSFDRGPYNEQFF	TGTGCCAGCAGTTTCGACAGGGGCCCCTACAATGAGCAGTTCTTC
TRBV6-5	TRBJ2-1	NA	NA	CASSYSPGSSYNEQFF	TGTGCCAGCAGTTACTCGCCGGGGAGCTCCTACAATGAGCAGTTCTTC
TRBV7-9	TRBJ1-6	NA	NA	CASSSDSSYNSPLHF	TGTGCCAGCAGCTCGGACAGCTCCTATAATTCACCCCTCCACTTT
TRBV11-1	TRBJ2-2	TRBD1	NA	CASSFSGTGVAGELFF	TGTGCCAGCAGCTTTTCCGGGACAGGGGTAGCCGGGGAGCTGTTTTTT
TRBV5-1	TRBJ2-5	NA	NA	CASSLVGLATSETQYF	TGCGCCAGCAGCTTGGTTGGGCTAGCAACTTCGGAGACCCAGTACTTC
TRBV9	TRBJ1-1	NA	NA	CASSVLAGVLNTEAFF	TGTGCCAGCAGCGTACTGGCAGGGGTGTTGAACACTGAAGCTTTCTTT
TRBV5-1	TRBJ2-7	TRBD2	NA	CASNPAGGYEQYF	TGCGCCAGCAACCCAGCGGGAGGATACGAGCAGTACTTC
TRBV9	TRBJ2-3	TRBD1	NA	CASSVAPTGGLDTQYF	TGTGCCAGCAGCGTAGCCCCGACAGGGGGCCTCGATACGCAGTATTTT
TRBV10-1	TRBJ1-2	TRBD1	NA	CASEGGTNYGYTF	TGCGCCAGCGAAGGGGGCACTAACTATGGCTACACCTTC
TRBV4-2	TRBJ1-2	NA	NA	CASSQQGFSNYGYTF	TGTGCCAGCAGCCAACAGGGGTTCTCTAACTATGGCTACACCTTC
TRBV9	TRBJ2-3	NA	NA	CASSVEGHSFTDTQYF	TGTGCCAGCAGCGTAGAGGGGCACTCCTTCACAGATACGCAGTATTTT
TRBV5-5	TRBJ2-7	NA	NA	CASSLAGASYEQYF	TGTGCCAGCAGCCTGGCAGGGGCCTCCTACGAGCAGTACTTC
TRBV5-1	TRBJ2-1	TRBD1	NA	CASSPRQGGDEQFF	TGCGCCAGCAGCCCGAGACAGGGGGGGGATGAGCAGTTCTTC